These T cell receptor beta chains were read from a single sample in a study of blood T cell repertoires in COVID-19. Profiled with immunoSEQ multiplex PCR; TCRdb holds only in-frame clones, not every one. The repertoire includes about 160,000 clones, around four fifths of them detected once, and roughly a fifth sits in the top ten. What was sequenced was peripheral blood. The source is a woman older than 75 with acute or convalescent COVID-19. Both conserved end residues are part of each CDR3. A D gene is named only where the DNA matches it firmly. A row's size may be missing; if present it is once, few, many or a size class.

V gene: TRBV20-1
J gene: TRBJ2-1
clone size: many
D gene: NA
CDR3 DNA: TGCAGTGCTGCGGAATACCCGGGGCAGTTCTTC
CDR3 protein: CSAAEYPGQFF

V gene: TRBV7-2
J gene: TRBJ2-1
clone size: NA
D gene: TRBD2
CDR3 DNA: TGTGCCAGCAGACTCATTAGCGGGGTGTACAATGAGCAGTTCTTC
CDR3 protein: CASRLISGVYNEQFF

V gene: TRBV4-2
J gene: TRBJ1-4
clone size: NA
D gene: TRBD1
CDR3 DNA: TGTGCCAGCAGCCAGCAGGGGGCGGAAACTAATGAAAAACTGTTTTTT
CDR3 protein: CASSQQGAETNEKLFF

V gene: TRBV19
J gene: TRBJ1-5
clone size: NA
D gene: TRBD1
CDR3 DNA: TGTGCCAGTAGTGGGGACAGGGGGCGTAATCAGCCCCAGCATTTT
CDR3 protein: CASSGDRGRNQPQHF

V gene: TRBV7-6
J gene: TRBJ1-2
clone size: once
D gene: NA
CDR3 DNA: TGTGCCAGCAGCTTAGTTACCAGGGGCGTTGGCTATGGCTACACCTTC
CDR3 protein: CASSLVTRGVGYGYTF

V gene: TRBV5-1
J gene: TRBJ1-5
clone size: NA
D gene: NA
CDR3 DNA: TGCGCCAGCAGCTTGTCGGGTGGTAGCAATCAGCCCCAGCATTTT
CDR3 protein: CASSLSGGSNQPQHF

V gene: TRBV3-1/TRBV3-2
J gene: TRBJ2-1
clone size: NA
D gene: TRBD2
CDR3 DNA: TGTGCCAGCAGCCAAGTGCGGGAGGGCCGGGGTGAGCAGTTCTTC
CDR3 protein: CASSQVREGRGEQFF

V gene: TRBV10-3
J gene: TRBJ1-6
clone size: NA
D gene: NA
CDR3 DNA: TGTGCCATCAAGCAGGACAGTTTTAATTCACCCCTCCACTTT
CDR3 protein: CAIKQDSFNSPLHF

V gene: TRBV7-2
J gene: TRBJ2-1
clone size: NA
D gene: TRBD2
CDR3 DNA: TGTGCCAGCAGCTTAGAGGCCGTAAGTCTAGCGGGAGTCTACAATGAGCAGTTCTTC
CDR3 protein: CASSLEAVSLAGVYNEQFF

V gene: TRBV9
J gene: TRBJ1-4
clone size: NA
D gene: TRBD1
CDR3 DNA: TGTGCCAGCAGCGCCGGGACAGGTGGAAAACTGTTTTTT
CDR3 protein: CASSAGTGGKLFF

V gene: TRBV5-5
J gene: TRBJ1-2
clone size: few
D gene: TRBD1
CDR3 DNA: TGTGCCAGCAGCCTCGGGACAGGGCAGTCCTATGGCTACACCTTC
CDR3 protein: CASSLGTGQSYGYTF

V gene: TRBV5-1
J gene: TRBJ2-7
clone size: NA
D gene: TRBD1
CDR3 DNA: TGCGCCAGCAGCCAGGGACAGGGAACCCACGAGCAGTACTTC
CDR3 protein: CASSQGQGTHEQYF

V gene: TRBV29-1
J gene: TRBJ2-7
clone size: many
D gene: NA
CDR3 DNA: TGCAGCGTCCTTGGAGGGATGGGCGAGCAGTACTTC
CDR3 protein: CSVLGGMGEQYF

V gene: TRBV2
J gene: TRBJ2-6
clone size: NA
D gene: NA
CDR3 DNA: TGTGCCAGCAGTTTGGACAGTTCTGGGGCCAACGTCCTGACTTTC
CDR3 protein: CASSLDSSGANVLTF

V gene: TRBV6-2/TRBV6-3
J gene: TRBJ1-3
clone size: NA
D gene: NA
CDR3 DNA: TGTGCCAGCAGTTACTCGGTCACCGACAGCTCTGGAAACACCATATATTTT
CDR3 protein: CASSYSVTDSSGNTIYF

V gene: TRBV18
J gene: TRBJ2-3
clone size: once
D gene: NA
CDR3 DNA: TGTGCCAGCTCACCAGCGAGGCTGGGGGGAGATACGCAGTATTTT
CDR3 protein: CASSPARLGGDTQYF

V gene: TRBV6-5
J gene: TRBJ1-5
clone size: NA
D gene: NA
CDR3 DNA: TGTGCCGCCGGTCAGGCTACGGTTCTGTCCCAGCATTTT
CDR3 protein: CAAGQATVLSQHF

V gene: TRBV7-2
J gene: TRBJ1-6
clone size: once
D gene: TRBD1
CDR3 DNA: TGTGCCAGCAGCTTAGGTCCCAGGGGGATTAATTCACCCCTCCACTTT
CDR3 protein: CASSLGPRGINSPLHF

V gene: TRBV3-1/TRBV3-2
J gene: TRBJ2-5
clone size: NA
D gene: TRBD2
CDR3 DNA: TGTGCCAGCAGCCAACAAACCGCGAGATCGACTAGCGGGGCTCGAGAGACCCAGTACTTC
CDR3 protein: CASSQQTARSTSGARETQYF

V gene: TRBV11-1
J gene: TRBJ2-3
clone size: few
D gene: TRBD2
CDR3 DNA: TGTGCCAGCAGCCCAAACGGGGAGGGACGCGATACGCAGTATTTT
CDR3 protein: CASSPNGEGRDTQYF

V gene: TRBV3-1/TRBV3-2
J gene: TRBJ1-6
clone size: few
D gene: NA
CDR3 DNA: TGTGCCAGCAGCCAAGATCAAGGGGTTGGTTCACCCCTCCACTTT
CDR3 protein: CASSQDQGVGSPLHF

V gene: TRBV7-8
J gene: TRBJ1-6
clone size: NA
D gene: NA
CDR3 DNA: TGTGCCAGCAGCTTCCAAAGACAGATATTCTATAATTCACCCCTCCACTTT
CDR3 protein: CASSFQRQIFYNSPLHF

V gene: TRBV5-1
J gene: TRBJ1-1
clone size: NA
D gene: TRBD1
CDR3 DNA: TGCGCCAGCAGCTTTCGGACAGGGGGCATGAACACTGAAGCTTTCTTT
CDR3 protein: CASSFRTGGMNTEAFF

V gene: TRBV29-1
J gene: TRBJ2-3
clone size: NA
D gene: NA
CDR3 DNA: TGCAGCATTCCTGGGGGCGGTATCACAGATACGCAGTATTTT
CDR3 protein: CSIPGGGITDTQYF

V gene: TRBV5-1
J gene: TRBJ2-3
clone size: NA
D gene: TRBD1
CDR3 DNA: TGCGCCAGCAGCTCCGGGACAGGGGGAGGAACAGATACGCAGTATTTT
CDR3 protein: CASSSGTGGGTDTQYF

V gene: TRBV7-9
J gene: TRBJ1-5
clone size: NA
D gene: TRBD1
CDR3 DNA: TGTGCCAGCAGTGGACAGGACAATCAGCCCCAGCATTTT
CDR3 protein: CASSGQDNQPQHF

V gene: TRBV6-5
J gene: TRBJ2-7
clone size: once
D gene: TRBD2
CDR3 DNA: TGTGCCAGCAGTTATTCGAGCGGGGACCGCGAGCAGTACTTC
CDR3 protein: CASSYSSGDREQYF

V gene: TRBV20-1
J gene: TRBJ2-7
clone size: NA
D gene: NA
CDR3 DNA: TGCAGTGCTAGTCGGCAGGGGCAATCCTACGAGCAGTACTTC
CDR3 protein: CSASRQGQSYEQYF

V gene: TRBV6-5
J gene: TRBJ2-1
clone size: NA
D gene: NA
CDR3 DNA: TGTGCCAGCAGTCCCGATTTGAGGAATGAGCAGTTCTTC
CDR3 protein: CASSPDLRNEQFF

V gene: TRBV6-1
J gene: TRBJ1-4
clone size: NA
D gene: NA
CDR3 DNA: TGTGCCAGCAGTGACCGGACAGAGCCGGCCGAAAAACTGTTTTTT
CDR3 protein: CASSDRTEPAEKLFF

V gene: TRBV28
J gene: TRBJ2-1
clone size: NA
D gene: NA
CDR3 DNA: TGTGCCAGCAGTTACTATACTAACAATGAGCAGTTCTTC
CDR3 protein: CASSYYTNNEQFF

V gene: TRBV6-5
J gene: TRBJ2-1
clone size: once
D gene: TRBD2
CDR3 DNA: TGTGCCAGCAAAGCGGGGGGGCTGAATGAGCAGTTCTTC
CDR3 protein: CASKAGGLNEQFF

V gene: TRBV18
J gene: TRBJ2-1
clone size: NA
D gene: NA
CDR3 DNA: TGTGCCAGCTCACCACCTGTTTTCAGGGAACGCGGCAATGAGCAGTTCTTC
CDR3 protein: CASSPPVFRERGNEQFF

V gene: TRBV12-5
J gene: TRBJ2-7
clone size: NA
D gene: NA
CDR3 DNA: TGTGCTAGTGGTTTGGGGATAGACAGGAGGAGCTCCTACGAGCAGTACTTC
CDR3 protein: CASGLGIDRRSSYEQYF

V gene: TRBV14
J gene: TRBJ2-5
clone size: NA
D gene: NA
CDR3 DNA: TGTGCCACGACCTTCGCCGTAGTTGAGGAAGGACAACAAGAGACCCAGTACTTC
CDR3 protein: CATTFAVVEEGQQETQYF

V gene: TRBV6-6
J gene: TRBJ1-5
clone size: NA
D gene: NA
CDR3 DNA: TGTGCCAGCATGCCGGCGGCTCCCAATCAGCCCCAGCATTTT
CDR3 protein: CASMPAAPNQPQHF

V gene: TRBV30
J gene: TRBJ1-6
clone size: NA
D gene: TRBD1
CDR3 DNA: TGTGCCTGGAACGCCGCCTTTACAGGGGCCAGCTCCTATAATTCACCCCTCCACTTT
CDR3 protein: CAWNAAFTGASSYNSPLHF

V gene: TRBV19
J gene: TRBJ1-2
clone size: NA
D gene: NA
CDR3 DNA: TGTGCCAGTAGTCCGCGCGGTGGCTATGGCTACACCTTC
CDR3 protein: CASSPRGGYGYTF

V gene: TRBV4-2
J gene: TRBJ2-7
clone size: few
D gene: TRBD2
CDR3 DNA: TGTGCCAGCAGCCAAGATGGGGGGGTATCGTGGGGTGTGGTCGAGCAGTACTTC
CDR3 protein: CASSQDGGVSWGVVEQYF

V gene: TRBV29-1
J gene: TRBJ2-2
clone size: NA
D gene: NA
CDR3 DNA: TGCAGCGTTGAAATCAGACAGACCGGGGAGCTGTTTTTT
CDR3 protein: CSVEIRQTGELFF

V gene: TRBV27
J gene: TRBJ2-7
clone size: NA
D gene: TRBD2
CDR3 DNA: TGTGCCAGCAGTTTAACTCGCGGGGCTAGCGGGAGGAGGACCTACGAGCAGTACTTC
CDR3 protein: CASSLTRGASGRRTYEQYF

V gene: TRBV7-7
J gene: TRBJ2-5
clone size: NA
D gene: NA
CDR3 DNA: TGTGCTAGCAGCTTAGATGGCTACCAAGAGACCCAGTACTTC
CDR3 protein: CASSLDGYQETQYF

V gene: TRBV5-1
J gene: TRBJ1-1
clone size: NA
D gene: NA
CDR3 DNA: TGCGCCAGCAGCTGGGAGGACACACCGGGATGGGCCACTGAAGCTTTCTTT
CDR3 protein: CASSWEDTPGWATEAFF

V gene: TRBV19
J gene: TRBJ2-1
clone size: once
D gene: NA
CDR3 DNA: TGTGCCAGTAGTATCGGGGGATCCTACAATGAGCAGTTCTTC
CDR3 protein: CASSIGGSYNEQFF

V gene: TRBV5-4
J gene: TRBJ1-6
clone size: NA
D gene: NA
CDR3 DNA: TGTGCCAGCACTCAGGCTGGCTCCAATATTCTTAATTCACCCCTCCACTTT
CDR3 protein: CASTQAGSNILNSPLHF

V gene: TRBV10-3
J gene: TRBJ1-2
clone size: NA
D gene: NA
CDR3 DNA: TGTGCCATCAGTGCGGAGCCCCTTGACGGCTACACCTTC
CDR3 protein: CAISAEPLDGYTF